These 2 T cell receptor beta chains were all obtained from the same sample, sequenced in a study of T cell changes during pregnancy in multiple sclerosis. Here immunoSEQ multiplex PCR was the method, and the copy in TCRdb shows in-frame clones only, minus some. This table has about 73,000 clones, about 90% appearing once. Here the sequenced sample was peripheral blood, taken after pregnancy. These receptor sequences come from a female donor in good health, enrolled as a control in a pregnancy study.

The chain recombines TRBV30 with TRBJ2-1, with 8 bases identical to TRBD2. V lost 1 base, J lost 0 bases, and 17 bases stayed unmatched. Germline values: CDR1 GTSNPN, CDR2 SVGIG (reference sequence). The CDR3 runs to 20 residues. The chain's CDR3 is CAWSGGYSPSGQSSYNEQFF. The CDR3, as DNA: TGTGCCTGGAGTGGTGGGTACAGTCCTAGCGGGCAAAGCTCCTACAATGAGCAGTTCTTC.

This clone came up once. The CDR3 bases are TGTGCCAGCAGTTACTCGACCGGGTACGAAAAACTGTTTTTT. It yields the protein CASSYSTGYEKLFF. V gene TRBV6-5 combines with J gene TRBJ1-4, with unresolved D. V lost 0 bases, J lost 8 bases, and 10 bases lay in between. This CDR3 region has 14 residues. Per the germline V gene, CDR1 is MNHEY and CDR2 is SVGAGI.